This T cell receptor beta chain was sequenced for a study of T cells in Graves' hyperthyroidism and ophthalmopathy (dated by TCRdb to between 2017 and 2020). In the study overall: Peripheral blood samples were taken at the time of initial diagnosis, prior to any treatment. The roughly 100 discovery patients were randomly split 7:3 into training and test sets. After blood sampling, hyperthyroidism patients were treated with methimazole at a starting dose of 30 mg daily, and ophthalmopathy patients were treated with high-dose intravenous methylprednisolone. Whether ophthalmopathy could be predicted prospectively was tested in an independent validation cohort made up of approximately 19 hyperthyroidism patients plus 17 patients who later progressed to ophthalmopathy. The paper describes TCR Vbeta CDR3 sequencing of 130 to 150 peripheral blood samples, made up of some 40 ophthalmopathy patients, 70 to 75 hyperthyroidism patients and 17 progressor patients. Thyroid tissue and blood T-cell repertoires from six Graves' hyperthyroidism patients were also compared in the study. To identify distinguishing TCR V-J signatures, a discovery cohort of around 100 patients was used, comprising some 45 with Graves' ophthalmopathy and about 59 with stable Graves' hyperthyroidism.

From cysteine to phenylalanine, the CDR3 is 16 amino acids long. This entry keeps only the CDR3 DNA: 48 bases, framed from base 1. Ends trimmed: V by 6 bases, J by 4 bases; bases unmatched to a gene: 9. Via the germline V gene (reference sequence), CDR1 is LGHDT and CDR2 YNNKEL. In the ophthalmopathy patients, disease was moderately to severely active, with a Clinical Activity Score of 3 or more, a NOSPECS grade of 4 or more, and a duration of less than 3 months. The study excluded patients with uncontrolled infections, other autoimmune diseases, pregnancy or lactation. Diagnoses were established on the basis of clinical symptoms, serum thyroxine and TRAb, thyroid ultrasound, and orbital computed tomography. PBMCs were isolated from more than 9 ml of fresh peripheral blood by Ficoll-Paque density gradient centrifugation. Trizol reagent was used to extract total RNA, and RNA quality was then checked on an Agilent 2100 Bioanalyzer.

The TCR beta CDR3 regions were amplified from RNA transcripts. The first round of RT-PCR for the TCR CDR3 was performed with the HTBI primer set and the Qiagen OneStep RT-PCR kit. Libraries were constructed in a second round of multiplex PCR, after which size selection and purification were carried out. Libraries were sequenced paired-end with 100 bp reads on an Illumina HiSeq2000. The paper's processing steps were these. SOAPnuke was used to process the raw data, throwing out any read that contained adapters or uncalled bases, had a mean Phred below 15, or lacked an exact constant-primer or identifier match. COPE v1.2.5 was used to merge the high-quality paired reads, and each unique nucleotide sequence was defined as a clonotype. MiTCR v1.1 was used to align the clonotypes against IMGT TRBV, TRBD and TRBJ reference segments. Only V-J combinations with frequency above 0.0001, covering approximately 99% of repertoires, were analysed. A TCS score was defined as the ratio between F50 (clonal expansion) and ExV (chaos), using BLOSUM62-based TCRdist between CDR3 peptides within each V-J. Welch's t-statistics and random forest reduced roughly 530 V-J features to around 14, which were used in a naive Bayes classifier (R e1071). TCRdb reworked the public reads: Q25 trimming with fastp, MiXCR clone assembly, productive beta chains retained. For every CDR3 protein sequence, its rows merge into one entry that carries the most common genes and DNA. None of the V and J calls come from the authors' own analysis; TCRdb made them. Present in this sample are about 350,000 distinct CDR3 sequences, approximately 13% of which were seen just once. Of the sample, around 32% is held by the ten largest clones.

Here is what the overall study found, with its caveats: Blood samples also contained most of the expanded thyroid clonotypes (frequency above 0.001), which suggests that blood repertoires may reflect thyroid immune responses. In cross-validation, a model built on a 13 V-J signature told ophthalmopathy apart from stable hyperthyroidism with under 90% sensitivity and about 81% specificity, and in testing the same model reached 80%/75%. No statistical method was used to set the sample size in advance, and investigators knew the group allocation. In validation, the model predicted progression to ophthalmopathy with just under 71% sensitivity and roughly 72% specificity, a median of approximately 6.7 months before onset.

This clonotype was found a few times. The antigen it binds to is not known. No clone much larger than this one lies a single base away; base qualities are absent. The TCR was taken from a woman in her thirties or forties with Graves' ophthalmopathy. The sequencing input was blood. The V and J genes are TRBV3-1 and TRBJ2-3, with 11 central nucleotides matching TRBD2. The DNA reads as follows: TGTGCCAGCAGGAGTTTAATAGCGGGAGGGCCAGATACGCAGTATTTT. Its protein product is CASRSLIAGGPDTQYF.